This T cell receptor (beta chain) was captured by sequencing in a study of Graves' ophthalmopathy and Graves' hyperthyroidism. Study-wide findings and caveats: Sensitivity reached 87.88% and specificity roughly 82% for a 13-signature model separating ophthalmopathy from stable hyperthyroidism. Sensitivity of approximately 70% and specificity of approximately 72% were achieved by the model that predicted ophthalmopathy progression.

The study amplified TCR beta CDR3 regions using RNA transcripts. HTBI primers primed a first-round RT-PCR, and a second-round multiplex PCR followed. Via MiXCR, TCRdb re-called the multiplex PCR reads, giving one row per CDR3 protein. The sample has about 590,000 distinct CDR3 sequences; about 35% are singletons. The study recruited hyperthyroidism patients aged 18 to 65 who were newly diagnosed, under 2 months' duration. This clonotype showed up many times. Its antigen is not known. In germline, CDR1 is SNHLY, CDR2 FYNNEI. V lost 7 bases to trimming and J lost 2 bases; unmatched junction nucleotides: 13. The CDR3 totals 17 residues.

The clonotype was recovered from an adult man with Graves' hyperthyroidism. Specimen: peripheral blood or thyroid tissue (not recorded which). The genes are TRBV2 and TRBJ2-2; 7 nucleotides align to TRBD1. CDR3 coding DNA: TGTGCCAGCACCGCGAAACCGGGACAGCTTAACACCGGGGAGCTGTTTTTT. Residues: CASTAKPGQLNTGELFF. The complete variable domain, with remaining parts taken from reference TRBV2 and TRBJ2-2, reads EPEVTQTPSHQVTQMGQEVILRCVPISNHLYFYWYRQILGQKVEFLVSFYNNEISEKSEIFDDQFSVERPDGSNFTLKIRSTKLEDSAMYFCASTAKPGQLNTGELFFGEGSRLTVL.